The 21 T cell receptor beta chains in this list originate from one sample, sequenced in a study of identical twins. TCRdb fed the 5' RACE reads into MiXCR, producing one record per CDR3 protein. The sample lists roughly 490,000 distinct CDR3 sequences, about 13% occurring once. These data were also reused for a study on yellow fever vaccine responses in identical twins.

The sample was CD4+ T cells sorted from blood. Receptors were obtained from a woman younger than 30 in good health.

This clonotype was seen a handful of times. The chain joins TRBV20-1 to TRBJ2-5; D gene ambiguous. The germline V gene encodes CDR1 DFQATT and CDR2 SNEGSKA (reference sequence). The V and J ends lost 5 bases and 3 bases respectively, with 10 bases between them. This CDR3 is 12 amino acids long. The CDR3 DNA follows: TGCAGTGCTGAACCACTTAAAGAGACCCAGTACTTC. It specifies CSAEPLKETQYF.

The chain has TRBV18 and TRBJ2-2; TRBD2 matches at 12 bases. The CDR3 covers 19 residues. CDR1 is KGHSH and CDR2 is LQKENI in the germline V gene. The V segment lost 0 bases and the J segment 5 bases; nucleotides outside the gene matches: 10. The DNA of the CDR3 is TGTGCCAGCTCACCACCGACGCTAGCGGGAGGGCTAATAACCGGGGAGCTGTTTTTT. Protein sequence: CASSPPTLAGGLITGELFF.

The CDR3 DNA sequence: TGTGCCAGCAGAGGACTAGCGGGAGGGGGCAGCTCCTACAATGAGCAGTTCTTC. This codes for CASRGLAGGGSSYNEQFF. This chain uses TRBV2 with TRBJ2-1; 15 bases map to TRBD2. This CDR3 is built from 18 residues. V lost 6 bases and J lost 0; bases outside the gene matches: 6. Germline loops: CDR1 SNHLY, CDR2 FYNNEI. Variable domain in full (rest from reference TRBV2 and TRBJ2-1): EPEVTQTPSHQVTQMGQEVILRCVPISNHLYFYWYRQILGQKVEFLVSFYNNEISEKSEIFDDQFSVERPDGSNFTLKIRSTKLEDSAMYFCASRGLAGGGSSYNEQFFGPGTRLTVL.

The chain carries TRBV19 and TRBJ2-7, with 8 bases that match TRBD1. Germline values: CDR1 LNHDA, CDR2 SQIVND (reference sequence). V lost 7 bases and J lost 9; bases outside the gene matches: 11. The CDR3 consists of 13 residues. The CDR3 here is CASNHGTGTAQYF. The CDR3 DNA follows: TGTGCCAGTAACCACGGGACAGGTACAGCGCAGTACTTC.

This clonotype was recorded a few times. The V and J genes are TRBV29-1 and TRBJ2-3; the match to TRBD2 covers 10 bases. In germline, CDR1 is SQVTM, CDR2 ANQGSEA. The CDR3 is made up of 15 amino acids. The V gene end was trimmed by 4 bases and the J gene end by 2 bases; junction bases not matched to a gene: 6. This chain's CDR3 is CSVATSGTTTDTQYF. CDR3 bases: TGCAGCGTTGCCACTAGCGGGACAACCACAGATACGCAGTATTTT.

This clonotype was detected many times. The gene calls are TRBV5-6 and TRBJ2-1, with D hard to call. The CDR3 length is 12 residues. The V and J ends lost 4 bases and 9 bases respectively, with 11 bases between them. Germline-derived CDR1 and CDR2 are SGHDT and YYEEEE. CDR3 region: CASSRSVGEQFF. The CDR3 DNA reads TGTGCCAGCAGCCGTTCGGTCGGTGAGCAGTTCTTC. The complete variable domain, with remaining parts taken from reference TRBV5-6 and TRBJ2-1, reads DAGVTQSPTHLIKTRGQQVTLRCSPKSGHDTVSWYQQALGQGPQFIFQYYEEEERQRGNFPDRFSGHQFPNYSSELNVNALLLGDSALYLCASSRSVGEQFFGPGTRLTVL.

The chain joins TRBV6-5 to TRBJ2-5; 9 bases are shared with TRBD2. The germline CDR1 and CDR2 sequences are MNHEY and SVGAGI. The CDR3 is 14 residues long. The junction had 7 bases not matched to a gene; V was cut back by 4 bases and J by 7 bases. The CDR3 region is CASSFPSGMGTQYF. The CDR3 coding sequence is TGTGCCAGCAGTTTCCCTAGCGGGATGGGGACCCAGTACTTC.

This chain uses TRBV2 with TRBJ2-2, with D possibly being TRBD2 (6 bases). Germline V lookup: CDR1 SNHLY, CDR2 FYNNEI. The V end was cut by 0 bases, the J end by 7 bases, with 6 bases between. This CDR3 region has 13 residues. The CDR3 sequence: CASSEARGGELFF. Written as DNA, the CDR3 is TGTGCCAGCAGTGAAGCGCGGGGCGGGGAGCTGTTTTTT. Full variable domain (missing parts from reference TRBV2 and TRBJ2-2): EPEVTQTPSHQVTQMGQEVILRCVPISNHLYFYWYRQILGQKVEFLVSFYNNEISEKSEIFDDQFSVERPDGSNFTLKIRSTKLEDSAMYFCASSEARGGELFFGEGSRLTVL.

This clonotype has a count of ten or more. The chain carries TRBV7-2 and TRBJ2-5, with TRBD2 matching over 11 bases. The CDR3 is 15 residues long. Germline trimming cut 1 base from V and 5 bases from J; bases unmatched to any gene: 3. The V gene's germline CDR1 is SGHTA and CDR2 FQGNSA. CDR3 nucleotide sequence: TGTGCCAGCAGCTTAGTCGCTAGCGGGGGGGAGACCCAGTACTTC. Its translation: CASSLVASGGETQYF.

This rearrangement joins TRBV25-1 to TRBJ1-1; no clear D gene. Germline loops: CDR1 MGHDK, CDR2 SYGVNS. The V and J ends lost 3 bases and 0 bases respectively, with 11 bases between them. The CDR3 has 15 amino acids. Here the CDR3 reads CASSDSLIMNTEAFF. CDR3 DNA sequence: TGTGCCAGCAGTGACAGTCTAATCATGAACACTGAAGCTTTCTTT.

The sample holds many counts of this clonotype. The chain combines TRBV3-1 with TRBJ2-1; possibly TRBD1 for D (6 bases). This CDR3 spans 16 amino acids. Germline V gene sequence: CDR1 LGHDT, CDR2 YNNKEL (reference sequence). V was clipped by 5 bases and J by 3 bases, with 17 bases between them. CDR3 in amino acids: CASSLRGGVGYNEQFF. CDR3 bases: TGTGCCAGCAGCTTAAGAGGGGGAGTGGGCTACAATGAGCAGTTCTTC.

The J gene is TRBJ1-2, the V gene TRBV28; D unresolved. The V and J ends lost 4 bases and 1 base respectively, with 19 bases between them. The CDR3 has 17 residues. The germline CDR1 and CDR2 sequences are MDHEN and SYDVKM. This CDR3 is CASSSHGEMTVNYGYTF. The CDR3 region has the DNA TGTGCCAGCAGTTCCCACGGAGAGATGACGGTTAACTATGGCTACACCTTC.

The gene calls are TRBV20-1 and TRBJ2-7, with TRBD2 identical over 12 bases. Looked up from germline, CDR1 is DFQATT and CDR2 is SNEGSKA (reference sequence). The V gene end was trimmed by 1 base and the J gene end by 7 bases; junction bases not matched to a gene: 8. This CDR3 comprises 15 residues. The CDR3 sequence: CSARGLAGALSEQYF. The CDR3 DNA is TGCAGTGCTAGAGGACTAGCGGGAGCCCTTAGTGAGCAGTACTTC.

This clonotype came up many times. The V and J genes are TRBV12-3 or TRBV12-4 and TRBJ1-5; D not certain. This CDR3 has 13 amino acids. The V gene lost 8 bases and the J gene lost 5 bases, with 13 bases spanning the gap. The CDR3 coding sequence is TGTGCCAGCGTCCGGATTGGGGATCAGCCCCAGCATTTT. Amino acids: CASVRIGDQPQHF.

The J gene is TRBJ2-2, the V gene TRBV29-1, with D perhaps given as TRBD1 or TRBD2 (5 bases each). With 4 bases removed from V and 1 base from J, the gap between germline ends came to 10 bases. There are 14 residues in the CDR3. Germline V CDR1 and CDR2: SQVTM, ANQGSEA. The CDR3 bases are TGCAGCGTTGTCTCAGGGAGGAACACCGGGGAGCTGTTTTTT. Amino acids: CSVVSGRNTGELFF.

V usage is TRBV20-1 and J usage is TRBJ1-1, with D possibly being TRBD1 (5 bases). The germline CDR1 and CDR2 sequences are DFQATT and SNEGSKA (reference sequence). The CDR3 runs 13 residues. V gave up 4 bases and J gave up 6 bases, with 15 bases separating them. The CDR3 spells CSAKRGSTPEAFF. CDR3 DNA sequence: TGCAGTGCTAAGAGGGGCAGCACTCCTGAAGCTTTCTTT.

This clonotype has more than one count but fewer than ten. This chain joins TRBV12-3 or TRBV12-4 and TRBJ1-1; no clear D. V was pared by 3 bases and J by 0 bases, with 5 bases between. CDR3 size: 13 residues. The CDR3 spells CASSFQMNTEAFF. CDR3 nucleotide sequence: TGTGCCAGCAGTTTCCAGATGAACACTGAAGCTTTCTTT.

This clonotype showed up many times. The chain is built from TRBV29-1 and TRBJ2-5, with 8 positions matching TRBD2. Germline trimming cut 5 bases from V and 5 bases from J; bases unmatched to any gene: 4. The CDR3 is 12 residues long. Per the germline V gene, CDR1 is SQVTM and CDR2 is ANQGSEA. The CDR3 DNA follows: TGCAGCGTTAAAGCGGGAGCGGAGACCCAGTACTTC. Protein product: CSVKAGAETQYF.

This clonotype was counted a few times. This CDR3 reads CASSPDRYGKQFF. The CDR3 DNA reads as TGTGCCAGCAGCCCTGACAGGTATGGGAAGCAGTTCTTC. The chain is built from TRBV14 and TRBJ2-1; D is perhaps TRBD1 (6 bases). This CDR3 has 13 residues. The V end was cut by 4 bases, the J end by 11 bases, with 15 bases between. The germline V gene encodes CDR1 SGHDN and CDR2 FVKESK.

The chain has TRBV5-6 and TRBJ2-3; D is uncertain. V lost 3 bases to trimming and J lost 5 bases, with 13 bases between them. Germline CDR1 and CDR2: SGHDT and YYEEEE. This CDR3 is 14 amino acids long. The DNA of the CDR3 is TGTGCCAGCAGCTCTGGGCCAAGAGGAGATACGCAGTATTTT. Translation: CASSSGPRGDTQYF.

The rearrangement links TRBV5-1 to TRBJ2-3, with TRBD2 matching over 11 bases. The CDR3 runs 16 residues. Germline lookup yields CDR1 SGHRS and CDR2 YFSETQ. J was trimmed by 3 bases and V by 4 bases; bases with no gene match: 7. The CDR3 loop is CASSDLTSGGTDTQYF. The CDR3 nucleotides are TGCGCCAGCAGCGACCTAACTAGCGGGGGAACAGATACGCAGTATTTT.